This T cell receptor (beta chain) was identified in a study of blood T cell repertoires in COVID-19. About the research overall: Researchers got acute and convalescent COVID-19 samples from the United States, Italy and Spain. In each case, the material was cDNA or gDNA derived from T cells, B-cell-depleted T cells, or PBMCs.

The V segment lost 11 bases and the J segment 7 bases; nucleotides outside the gene matches: 12. Germline assignment: CDR1 ENHRY and CDR2 SYGVKD. The CDR3 is 14 residues long. Ages ranged from about 18 to 89 years, with residence in 20 to 30 US areas. Participant reports of clinical history set cohort assignment. The assay was immunoSEQ multiplex PCR, and TCRdb's table has in-frame clones only and misses some. In the table there are 300,000 to 400,000 clones, around 85% of which are singletons. This sequence originates from a woman aged 35 to 49 with acute COVID-19. Sequenced: PBMCs or T cells enriched from blood (not recorded which). The V gene is TRBV10-3, the J gene TRBJ2-1; 9 positions agree with TRBD2. CDR3 DNA: TGTGCCGTCGGAGGCGGGAGGGGAGGGAATGAGCAGTTCTTC. As protein: CAVGGGRGGNEQFF.